A selection of T cell receptor beta chains follows, all from one sample in a study of cytomegalovirus exposure and HLA in healthy donors. The data were produced by immunoSEQ multiplex PCR, yet TCRdb's version contains in-frame clones alone and is incomplete. The table includes some 140,000 clones, 70% to 90% detected once. The sequencing sample was made of PBMCs. Source of these receptors: a man aged 35 to 55 in good health and CMV-seronegative. The CDR3 runs from the conserved cysteine through the conserved F or W. D genes are given only for firm matches. Only part of the rows carry a size: once, few, many, or a class if the clone is expanded.

TRBV29-1	.	TRBD2	TRBJ2-5	TGCAGCGCCGCCGGGACTAGCGGCCAAGAGACCCAGTACTTC	CSAAGTSGQETQYF
TRBV19	.	TRBD2	TRBJ2-7	TGTGCCAGTAGTATAGGAAAAGGCGGGGGTCTTTCCTACGAGCAGTACTTC	CASSIGKGGGLSYEQYF
TRBV10-3	.	TRBD2	TRBJ2-5	TGTGCCATCAGTGGGGAGGGAATAAACCAAGAGACCCAGTACTTC	CAISGEGINQETQYF
TRBV28	.	.	TRBJ1-5	TGTGCCAGCAGACCCAGCAGGGGATTGGGTCAGCCCCAGCATTTT	CASRPSRGLGQPQHF
TRBV4-1	few	TRBD1	TRBJ2-3	TGCGCCAGCAGCCAAGAGGCAGGACAGGGGGGAACAGATACGCAGTATTTT	CASSQEAGQGGTDTQYF
TRBV29-1	.	.	TRBJ2-7	TGCAGCGACTACCGGGACACCTCTGTATACGAGCAGTACTTC	CSDYRDTSVYEQYF
TRBV18	once	TRBD2	TRBJ2-1	TGTGCCAGCTCACCACCGGGACTAGCGGGGGGAACCAATGAGCAGTTCTTC	CASSPPGLAGGTNEQFF
TRBV4-2	.	TRBD2	TRBJ2-7	TGTGCCAGCAGCCAGGGCGCCGGACTAGCGGCTAATTACGAGCAGTACTTC	CASSQGAGLAANYEQYF
TRBV11-2	.	.	TRBJ1-1	TGTGCCAGCAGCCCCCCCCGGGGGGGCAAAACGGGTGAAGCTTTCTTT	CASSPPRGGKTGEAFF
TRBV28	.	.	TRBJ1-2	TGTGCCAGCTCCGCCCGGGGGAACTATGGCTACACCTTC	CASSARGNYGYTF
TRBV18	.	.	TRBJ2-7	TGTGCCAGCTCACACCCCGGGTCCTACGAGCAGTACTTC	CASSHPGSYEQYF
TRBV16	.	TRBD1	TRBJ2-5	TGTGCCAGCAGCCAAGGAGGACAGGGGAGAGAGACCCAGTACTTC	CASSQGGQGRETQYF
TRBV5-1	few	.	TRBJ2-5	TGCGCCAGCAGCTTGGCCGTCTACGGGACCCAGTACTTC	CASSLAVYGTQYF
TRBV6-1	few	.	TRBJ2-1	TGTGCCAGCAGTGAAGCCGGGACTTTTTATGAGCAGTTCTTC	CASSEAGTFYEQFF